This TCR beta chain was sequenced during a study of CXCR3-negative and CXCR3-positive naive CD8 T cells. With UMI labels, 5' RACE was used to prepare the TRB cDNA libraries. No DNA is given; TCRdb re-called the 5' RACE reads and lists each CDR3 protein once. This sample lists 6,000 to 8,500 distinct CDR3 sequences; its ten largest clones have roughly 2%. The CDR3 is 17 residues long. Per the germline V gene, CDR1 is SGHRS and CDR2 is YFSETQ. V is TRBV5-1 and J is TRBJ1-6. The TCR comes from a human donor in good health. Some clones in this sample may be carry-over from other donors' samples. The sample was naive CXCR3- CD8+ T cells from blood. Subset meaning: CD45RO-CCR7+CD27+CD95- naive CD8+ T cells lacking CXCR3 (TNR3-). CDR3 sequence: CASSALLQSSYNSPLHF.